The 23 T cell receptor beta chains given below trace back to one sample, sequenced in a study of identical twins. TCRdb fed the 5' RACE reads into MiXCR, producing one record per CDR3 protein. The table has 400,000 to 500,000 distinct CDR3 sequences, over 11% seen once. The same sample was also used in a study of yellow fever vaccine responses in identical twins.

The sample taken for sequencing was CD4+ T cells sorted from blood. These receptors all stem from a woman in her late teens or twenties in good health.

This clonotype was observed a few times. This chain uses TRBV18 with TRBJ2-5; D possibly corresponds to TRBD2 (5 bases). The germline CDR1 and CDR2 sequences are KGHSH and LQKENI. CDR3 length equals 13 residues. Deletions cut 6 bases from V and 5 bases from J, with 13 bases between. CDR3 nucleotides: TGTGCCAGCTCCCCCCATTCGGGGGAGACCCAGTACTTC. Its protein is CASSPHSGETQYF.

The rearrangement links TRBV20-1 to TRBJ2-1; D may correspond to TRBD1 or TRBD2 (5 bases each). CDR1 DFQATT and CDR2 SNEGSKA come from the germline V gene (reference sequence). The V end lost 2 bases, the J end lost 6 bases, and 14 bases lay between the germline ends. This CDR3 is 14 amino acids long. CDR3 in DNA: TGCAGTGCTAGAAGGGGACCGCCTTCCAATGAGCAGTTCTTC. Encoded protein: CSARRGPPSNEQFF.

This clonotype was seen ten or more times. The V gene is TRBV10-3, the J gene TRBJ2-3; D is unresolved. The CDR3 extends over 16 amino acids. The germline V gene has CDR1 ENHRY and CDR2 SYGVKD. The V and J ends lost 3 bases and 4 bases respectively, with 17 bases between them. CDR3 sequence reads: CAISDPSRYEPDTQYF. The CDR3 DNA follows: TGTGCCATCAGTGATCCCTCTCGATACGAGCCAGATACGCAGTATTTT.

The chain has TRBV20-1 and TRBJ1-4; 9 bases align to TRBD1. This CDR3 has 13 residues. After removal of 5 bases from V and 7 bases from J, the junction contained 5 bases not matched to a gene. The V gene's germline CDR1 is DFQATT and CDR2 SNEGSKA (reference sequence). CDR3 sequence reads: CSAPGTGSEKLFF. In nucleotides, the CDR3 is TGCAGTGCTCCCGGGACAGGGAGTGAAAAACTGTTTTTT.

The chain links TRBV10-3 to TRBJ2-3; 7 positions agree with TRBD2. The germline V gene has CDR1 ENHRY and CDR2 SYGVKD. Trimming took 6 bases from V and 0 from J; bases not matched to a gene: 6. The CDR3 covers 15 residues. As DNA, the CDR3 is TGTGCCATCAGCCTGGGTAGCGGGAGCACAGATACGCAGTATTTT. It codes for CAISLGSGSTDTQYF.

The chain joins TRBV10-3 to TRBJ2-4; 14 bases line up with TRBD2. This CDR3 has 17 amino acids. CDR1 and CDR2 from the germline V gene are ENHRY and SYGVKD. Unmatched junction bases numbered 11, after V lost 8 bases and J lost 5 bases. The CDR3 here is CAIGSGTSGRIQNIQYF. In DNA, the CDR3 is TGTGCCATCGGCTCCGGGACTAGCGGGAGAATCCAAAACATTCAGTACTTC.

This clonotype was recorded many times. The chain joins TRBV6-2 or TRBV6-3 to TRBJ2-7; possibly TRBD2 for D (5 bases). CDR3 size: 12 residues. V lost 4 bases, J lost 3 bases, and 7 bases lay in between. Germline values: CDR1 MNHEY, CDR2 SVGEGT. CDR3 amino acids: CASSFGIYEQYF. The DNA of the CDR3 is TGTGCCAGCAGTTTCGGGATCTACGAGCAGTACTTC.

This clonotype was observed a few times. This chain links TRBV12-3 or TRBV12-4 with TRBJ1-3; D not certain. There are 13 residues in the CDR3. Trimming removed 0 bases from V and 4 bases from J, with 4 bases in between. The CDR3 spells CASSLAGGNTIYF. CDR3 DNA sequence: TGTGCCAGCAGTTTAGCGGGGGGAAACACCATATATTTT.

This clonotype turned up a few times. The genes are TRBV3-1 and TRBJ2-1; perhaps TRBD2 as D (6 bases). The V end was cut by 0 bases, the J end by 5 bases, with 14 bases between. The germline V gene has CDR1 LGHDT and CDR2 YNNKEL (reference sequence). CDR3 length equals 16 residues. The CDR3 sequence: CASSQDPLAAHNEQFF. The CDR3, as DNA: TGTGCCAGCAGCCAAGATCCCTTAGCGGCTCACAATGAGCAGTTCTTC.

As concerns this clonotype: Compared with germline, one end of the junction differs, possibly owing to a read error. CDR3 protein: CASSFSGTGSSNEQFF. The CDR3 DNA is TGTGCCAGCAGTTTTTCCGGGACAGGTTCCTCCAATGAGCAGTTCTTC. The chain joins TRBV28 to TRBJ2-1, with 8 bases that match TRBD1. The CDR3 contains 16 residues. Germline CDR1 is MDHEN and CDR2 is SYDVKM. The full variable domain, with the rest looked up from reference TRBV28 and TRBJ2-1, is DVKVTQSSRYLVKRTGEKVFLECVQDMDHENMFWYRQDPGLGLRLIYFSYDVKMKEKGDIPEGYSVSREKKERFSLILESASTNQTSMYLCASSFSGTGSSNEQFFGPGTRLTVL.

This clonotype has just a few counts. The rearrangement links TRBV10-3 to TRBJ2-1; D might be TRBD1 or TRBD2, each matching 6 bases. The CDR3 is 15 residues long. Germline CDR1 ENHRY, CDR2 SYGVKD. The germline V and J ends were trimmed by 4 bases and 0 bases, with 10 bases remaining between them. The CDR3 region has the DNA TGTGCCATCAGTGGGAAGGGGGGCTCCTACAATGAGCAGTTCTTC. Its protein product is CAISGKGGSYNEQFF.

The chain combines TRBV10-3 with TRBJ2-7; TRBD2 might be the D (7 bases). The V gene lost 6 bases and the J gene lost 4 bases, with 16 bases spanning the gap. The CDR3 has 14 amino acids. CDR1 is ENHRY, CDR2 SYGVKD, per germline. In DNA form, the CDR3 reads TGTGCCATCAGCAATGGAGAGGGGGGGTACGAGCAGTACTTC. It yields the protein CAISNGEGGYEQYF.

The table lists this clonotype with a few counts. The genes are TRBV10-3 and TRBJ1-1; TRBD1 might be the D (5 bases). V gave up 4 bases and J gave up 4 bases, with 10 bases separating them. Germline CDR1 and CDR2: ENHRY and SYGVKD. The CDR3 is 13 residues long. The CDR3 coding sequence is TGTGCCATCAGTGGGCAGGGTAGCACTGAAGCTTTCTTT. Protein product: CAISGQGSTEAFF.

In its sample, this clonotype was seen many times. This chain links TRBV5-1 with TRBJ2-5; D gene uncertain. Germline CDR1 reads SGHRS; CDR2 reads YFSETQ. The ends were cut back, 0 bases at V and 1 base at J, with 7 bases in the middle. The CDR3 runs 14 residues. In DNA form, the CDR3 reads TGCGCCAGCAGCTTGGGCCACCGCCAAGAGACCCAGTACTTC. This codes for CASSLGHRQETQYF.

This clonotype came up once. No DNA is shown, since the ends of the CDR3 on it are uncertain; the CDR3 is the one TCRdb lists. The chain has TRBV20-1 and TRBJ2-1; the table's TRBD2 call for D was not verified on the DNA. CDR1 is DFQATT and CDR2 is SNEGSKA in the germline V gene (reference sequence). 15 amino acids form the CDR3, both terminal residues included. The CDR3 spells CCAWGLAGGQYEQFF.

The chain recombines TRBV12-3 or TRBV12-4 with TRBJ1-1; 7 bases align to TRBD1. This CDR3 region has 13 residues. Trimming took 4 bases from V and 5 from J; bases not matched to a gene: 4. CDR3 loop: CASSSAGGTEAFF. For the CDR3, the DNA is TGTGCCAGCAGTTCGGCAGGGGGGACTGAAGCTTTCTTT.

This sequence joins TRBV2 and TRBJ2-6, with 8 bases identical to TRBD1. The germline V gene encodes CDR1 SNHLY and CDR2 FYNNEI. The CDR3 spans 19 residues. Trimming removed 0 bases from V and 4 bases from J; junction bases left unmatched: 11. CDR3: CASSEAMGTGFFGANVLTF. CDR3 DNA sequence: TGTGCCAGCAGTGAAGCAATGGGGACAGGATTTTTCGGGGCCAACGTCCTGACTTTC.

The rearrangement links TRBV18 to TRBJ2-1; D is perhaps TRBD1 or TRBD2 (5 bases each). This CDR3 has 18 residues. Trimming pared 2 bases from V and 0 bases from J, leaving 17 bases between. From germline, CDR1 is KGHSH and CDR2 LQKENI. CDR3 region: CASSPIPPPGSSYNEQFF. The CDR3 bases are TGTGCCAGCTCACCAATCCCCCCTCCAGGGAGCTCCTACAATGAGCAGTTCTTC.

The rearrangement joins TRBV6-2 or TRBV6-3 to TRBJ2-1; 9 nucleotides align to TRBD2. The J segment lost 6 bases and the V segment lost 4 bases, leaving 13 bases of the junction unmatched. Germline CDR1 is MNHEY and CDR2 is SVGEGT. This CDR3 is 17 amino acids long. The CDR3 DNA is TGTGCCAGCAGTTCTCCTTTCGGGCTAGCGGGAACCAATGAGCAGTTCTTC. Translating it yields CASSSPFGLAGTNEQFF.

The V call is TRBV19, the J call TRBJ2-1; the D gene is possibly TRBD1 (6 bases). The CDR3 sequence is 13 residues long. The germline V and J ends were trimmed by 3 bases and 7 bases, with 10 bases remaining between them. In germline, CDR1 is LNHDA, CDR2 SQIVND (reference sequence). CDR3 nucleotides: TGTGCCAGTAGTATCGGCCAGGGGAATGAGCAGTTCTTC. Its translation is CASSIGQGNEQFF.

This clonotype occurred once. For the CDR3, the DNA is TGTGCCAGCTCACCAGGGCTAGCGGTACTCTCCTACGAGCAGTACTTC. It codes for CASSPGLAVLSYEQYF. The chain carries TRBV18 and TRBJ2-7, with 7 nucleotides matching TRBD2. V lost 2 bases to trimming and J lost 0 bases; unmatched junction nucleotides: 7. The CDR3 contains 16 residues. Looked up from germline, CDR1 is KGHSH and CDR2 is LQKENI. Using reference TRBV18 and TRBJ2-7 for the parts outside the CDR3, the full variable domain is NAGVMQNPRHLVRRRGQEARLRCSPMKGHSHVYWYRQLPEEGLKFMVYLQKENIIDESGMPKERFSAEFPKEGPSILRIQQVVRGDSAAYFCASSPGLAVLSYEQYFGPGTRLTVT.

This clonotype was seen ten or more times. The chain is built from TRBV15 and TRBJ1-2; D is unclear. Deletions cut 0 bases from V and 8 bases from J, with 13 bases between. The CDR3 is made up of 14 amino acids. CDR1 and CDR2 from the germline V gene are LNHNV and YYDKDF (reference sequence). The CDR3 is CATSRDSLPGGYTF. The DNA for the CDR3 is TGTGCCACCAGCAGAGATTCGTTACCAGGAGGCTACACCTTC.

This clonotype was observed a few times. The chain combines TRBV5-1 with TRBJ2-1; D may be TRBD2 (6 bases). Trimming left V 3 bases short and J 7 bases short, with 23 bases between. Looked up from germline, CDR1 is SGHRS and CDR2 is YFSETQ. The length of the CDR3 is 17 residues. Written as DNA, the CDR3 is TGCGCCAGCAGCTCCCCGGCGGGACTTCCCCTCCAGAATGAGCAGTTCTTC. It is translated as CASSSPAGLPLQNEQFF.